This T cell receptor beta chain stems from a study of shared clonotypes between healthy human individuals. Study observations and caveats: Roughly 5% of naive CD4 clonotypes were shared across a few donors. Estimated clonotype richness was generally higher in naive than memory subsets.

An assay was performed, and its level was deep. TCRdb's table, derived via immunoSEQ multiplex PCR, lists solely in-frame clones and lacks some. The sample contains approximately 2.3 million clones, approximately 93% of which appear only once. The germline gives CDR1 SNHLY, CDR2 FYNNEI. Trimming shortened V by 6 bases and J by 4 bases, and 3 bases separated the two germline ends. There are 11 residues in the CDR3. Worth noting for this clone: Its antigen is still unknown. In the same sample, other DNA sequences code for this CDR3.

The sample taken for sequencing was naive CD4+ T cells from PBMCs. Subset described: CD45RA+ positively selected. The clonotype comes from a man aged 18-30 years in good health. Some clones in this sample may be carry-over from other donors' samples. J is TRBJ2-2 and V is TRBV2; no definite D call. The CDR3 DNA reads as TGTGCCAGCAGCGGCACCGGGGAGCTGTTTTTT. Protein sequence: CASSGTGELFF. The variable domain in full, completed from reference TRBV2 and TRBJ2-2, reads EPEVTQTPSHQVTQMGQEVILRCVPISNHLYFYWYRQILGQKVEFLVSFYNNEISEKSEIFDDQFSVERPDGSNFTLKIRSTKLEDSAMYFCASSGTGELFFGEGSRLTVL.